This T cell receptor (beta chain) is from a study of blood T cells in healthy people across ages. Study results and caveats: The lack of PBMC sorting stopped any conclusive naive versus antigen-experienced comparison. Among long-lived donors, naive CD4+ cells were more numerous and diversity higher than in aged donors. The authors considered diversity estimates from one million T cells to be underestimates.

Primed by a sample-barcoded 5' primer and a J-beta primer mix, a second PCR proceeded for 7 to 11 cycles. MiXCR was run by TCRdb on the 5' RACE reads, yielding one entry per CDR3 protein. The top ten hold around 16% of the sample, which has about 640,000 distinct CDR3 sequences, 25% to 35% seen once. The CDR3 length is 13 residues. Germline-derived CDR1 and CDR2 are SGHTA and FQGNSA. This clonotype has more than one count but fewer than ten. Its target is not known. A read error is likely here: a far larger clone is one base away. The chain joins TRBV7-2 to TRBJ2-5; D remains ambiguous. This receptor was obtained from a woman aged 80 or over in good health. Input material: blood. CDR3 sequence (DNA): TGTGCCAACAGCCGTGGACCTCAAGAGACCCAGTACTTC. It yields the protein CANSRGPQETQYF.